This T cell receptor (beta chain) came from a study of blood T cell repertoires in COVID-19. Study at large: Sites across the United States, Italy and Spain contributed samples from acute and convalescent COVID-19. From T cells, B-cell-depleted T cells, or PBMCs came the material, which was cDNA or gDNA.

The CDR3 consists of 14 residues. Germline values: CDR1 MNHEY, CDR2 SVGEGT. V shed 5 bases, J shed 4 bases, and the junction held 8 bases outside the gene matches. Per the original methods: Estimates of nucleated cell counts were drawn from the amplification of reference gene primers. Here immunoSEQ multiplex PCR was the method, and the copy in TCRdb shows in-frame clones only, minus some. D and trimming were read from the DNA, whereas the V and J calls and clone size are those reported in that table. The sample contains 150,000 or so clones, over 80% of which appear only once. The V call is TRBV6-2 or TRBV6-3, the J call TRBJ2-7, with TRBD1 matching 7 bases. The sequence derives from a man between 65 and 85 years old who had recovered from COVID-19. The sequencing input was peripheral blood. CDR3 loop: CASSNLQGLYEQYF. CDR3 sequence (DNA): TGTGCCAGCAGTAACCTACAGGGGCTGTACGAGCAGTACTTC.